Included here is one T cell receptor beta chain sequence, with context. Deletions cut 0 bases from V and 1 base from J, with 9 bases between. There are 16 residues in the CDR3. Germline V gives CDR1 MRHNA, CDR2 SNTAGT. Using immunoSEQ multiplex PCR, the repertoire was profiled, and TCRdb retains in-frame clones only, with some absent. The sample carries roughly 200,000 clones, around three quarters recorded once. These data come from a study of blood T cell repertoires in COVID-19. The receptor's source is a man aged 70-80 years with active or convalescent COVID-19. Sequences were obtained from peripheral blood. The chain carries TRBV6-4 and TRBJ2-2, with TRBD1 as a possible D gene (6 bases). CDR3 nucleotide sequence: TGTGCCAGCAGTGACTCATGGGGGCGGAACACCGGGGAGCTGTTTTTT. Translating it yields CASSDSWGRNTGELFF.